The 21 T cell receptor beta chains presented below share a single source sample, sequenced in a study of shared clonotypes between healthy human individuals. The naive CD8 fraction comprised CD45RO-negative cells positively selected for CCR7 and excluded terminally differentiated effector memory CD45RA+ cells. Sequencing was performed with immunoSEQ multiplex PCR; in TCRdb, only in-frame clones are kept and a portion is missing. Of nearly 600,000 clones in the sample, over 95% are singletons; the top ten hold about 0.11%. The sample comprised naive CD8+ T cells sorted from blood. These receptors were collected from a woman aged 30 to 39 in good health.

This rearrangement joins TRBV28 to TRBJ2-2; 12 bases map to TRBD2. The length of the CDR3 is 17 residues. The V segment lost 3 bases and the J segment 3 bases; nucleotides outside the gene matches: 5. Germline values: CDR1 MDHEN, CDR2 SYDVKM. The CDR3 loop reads CASSFGTSGRYTGELFF. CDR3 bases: TGTGCCAGCAGTTTTGGAACTAGCGGGAGGTACACCGGGGAGCTGTTTTTT.

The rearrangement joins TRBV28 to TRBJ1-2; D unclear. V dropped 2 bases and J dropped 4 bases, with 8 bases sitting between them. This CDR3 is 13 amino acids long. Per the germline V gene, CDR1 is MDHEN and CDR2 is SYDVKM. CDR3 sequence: CASSLGPLYGYTF. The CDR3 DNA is TGTGCCAGCAGTTTAGGACCGCTCTATGGCTACACCTTC.

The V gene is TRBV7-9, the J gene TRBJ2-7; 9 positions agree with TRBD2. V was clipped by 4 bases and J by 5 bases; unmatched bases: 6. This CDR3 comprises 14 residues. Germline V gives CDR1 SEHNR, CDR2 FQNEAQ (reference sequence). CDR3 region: CASSSGLATDEQYF. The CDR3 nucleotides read TGTGCCAGCAGCTCCGGACTAGCGACCGACGAGCAGTACTTC.

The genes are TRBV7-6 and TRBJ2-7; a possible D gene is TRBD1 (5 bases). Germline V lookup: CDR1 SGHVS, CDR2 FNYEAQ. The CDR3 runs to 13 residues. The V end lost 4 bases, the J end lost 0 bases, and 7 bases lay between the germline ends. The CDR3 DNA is TGTGCCAGCAGCTCCACAGGCTCCTACGAGCAGTACTTC. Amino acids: CASSSTGSYEQYF.

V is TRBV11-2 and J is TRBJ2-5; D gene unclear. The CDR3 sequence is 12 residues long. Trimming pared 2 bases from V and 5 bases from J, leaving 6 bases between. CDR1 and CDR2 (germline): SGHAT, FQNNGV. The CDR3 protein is CASSLSAETQYF. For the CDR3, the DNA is TGTGCCAGCAGCTTATCCGCGGAGACCCAGTACTTC.

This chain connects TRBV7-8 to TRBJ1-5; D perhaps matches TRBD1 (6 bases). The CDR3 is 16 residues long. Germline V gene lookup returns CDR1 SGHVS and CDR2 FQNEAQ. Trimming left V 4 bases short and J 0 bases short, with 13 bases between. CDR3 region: CASSSTGRDSNQPQHF. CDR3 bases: TGTGCCAGCAGCTCTACAGGGAGGGATAGCAATCAGCCCCAGCATTTT.

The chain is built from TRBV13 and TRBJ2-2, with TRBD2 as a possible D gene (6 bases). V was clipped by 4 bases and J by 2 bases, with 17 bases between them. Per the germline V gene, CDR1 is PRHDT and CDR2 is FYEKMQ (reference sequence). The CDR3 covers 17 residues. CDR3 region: CASSSPGGGPNTGELFF. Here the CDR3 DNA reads TGTGCCAGCAGCTCCCCCGGGGGAGGACCTAACACCGGGGAGCTGTTTTTT.

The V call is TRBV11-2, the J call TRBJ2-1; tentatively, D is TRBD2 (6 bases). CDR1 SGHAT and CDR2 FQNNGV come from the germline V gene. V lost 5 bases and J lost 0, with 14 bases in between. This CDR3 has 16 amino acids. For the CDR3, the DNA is TGTGCCAGCAGCCGCCCGCAGGGAGGCTCCTACAATGAGCAGTTCTTC. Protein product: CASSRPQGGSYNEQFF. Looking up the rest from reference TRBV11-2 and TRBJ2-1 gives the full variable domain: EAGVAQSPRYKIIEKRQSVAFWCNPISGHATLYWYQQILGQGPKLLIQFQNNGVVDDSQLPKDRFSAERLKGVDSTLKIQPAKLEDSAVYLCASSRPQGGSYNEQFFGPGTRLTVL.

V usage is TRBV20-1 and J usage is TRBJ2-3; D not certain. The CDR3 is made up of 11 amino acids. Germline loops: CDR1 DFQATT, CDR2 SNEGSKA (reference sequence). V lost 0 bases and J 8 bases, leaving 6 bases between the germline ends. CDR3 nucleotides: TGCAGTGCTAGAGATCTGGGTACGCAGTATTTT. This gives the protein CSARDLGTQYF.

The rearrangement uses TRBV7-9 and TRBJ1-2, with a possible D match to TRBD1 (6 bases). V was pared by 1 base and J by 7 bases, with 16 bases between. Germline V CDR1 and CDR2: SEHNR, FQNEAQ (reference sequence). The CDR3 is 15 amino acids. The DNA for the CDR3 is TGTGCCAGCAGCTTAGTTTCCGGGGGCGCGGGTGGCTACACCTTC. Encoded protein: CASSLVSGGAGGYTF.

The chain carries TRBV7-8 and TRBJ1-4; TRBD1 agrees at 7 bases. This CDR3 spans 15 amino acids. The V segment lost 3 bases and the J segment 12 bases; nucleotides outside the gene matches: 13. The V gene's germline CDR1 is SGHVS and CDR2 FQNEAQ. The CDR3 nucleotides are TGTGCCAGCAGCTTGGCGCCGGGGACAGAGGGTCAACTGTTTTTT. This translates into CASSLAPGTEGQLFF.

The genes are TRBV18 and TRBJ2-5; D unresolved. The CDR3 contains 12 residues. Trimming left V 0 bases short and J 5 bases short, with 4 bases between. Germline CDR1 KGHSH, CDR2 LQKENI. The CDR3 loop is CASSPPRETQYF. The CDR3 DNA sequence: TGTGCCAGCTCACCACCGCGGGAGACCCAGTACTTC.

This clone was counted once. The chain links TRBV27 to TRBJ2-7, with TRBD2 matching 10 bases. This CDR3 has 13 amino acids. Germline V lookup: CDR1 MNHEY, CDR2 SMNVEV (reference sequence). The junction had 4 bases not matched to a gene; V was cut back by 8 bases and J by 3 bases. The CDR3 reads CASRTSGFYEQYF. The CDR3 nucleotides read TGTGCCAGCCGGACTAGCGGATTCTACGAGCAGTACTTC.

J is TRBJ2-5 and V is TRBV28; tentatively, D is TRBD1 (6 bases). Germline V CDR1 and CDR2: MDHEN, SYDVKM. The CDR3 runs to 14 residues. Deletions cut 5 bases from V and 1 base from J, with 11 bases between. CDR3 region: CASSAGAVQETQYF. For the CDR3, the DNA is TGTGCCAGCAGTGCAGGGGCCGTCCAAGAGACCCAGTACTTC.

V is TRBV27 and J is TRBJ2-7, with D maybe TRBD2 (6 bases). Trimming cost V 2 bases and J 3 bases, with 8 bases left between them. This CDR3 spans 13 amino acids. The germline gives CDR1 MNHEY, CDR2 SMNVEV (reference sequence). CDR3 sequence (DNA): TGTGCCAGCAGTTTAGGACTAATCTACGAGCAGTACTTC. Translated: CASSLGLIYEQYF.

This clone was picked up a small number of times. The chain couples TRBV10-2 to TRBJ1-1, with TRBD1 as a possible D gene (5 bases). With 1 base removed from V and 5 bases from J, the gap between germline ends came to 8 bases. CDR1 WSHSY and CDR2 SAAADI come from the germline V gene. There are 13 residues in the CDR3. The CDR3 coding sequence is TGCGCCAGCAGTGAGTTCGGGGGGACTGAAGCTTTCTTT. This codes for CASSEFGGTEAFF.

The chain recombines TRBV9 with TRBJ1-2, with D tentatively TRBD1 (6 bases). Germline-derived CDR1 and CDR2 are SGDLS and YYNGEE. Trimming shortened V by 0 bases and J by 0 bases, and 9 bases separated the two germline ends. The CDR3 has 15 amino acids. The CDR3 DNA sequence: TGTGCCAGCAGCGTAGGAGGGGGAGCTAACTATGGCTACACCTTC. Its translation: CASSVGGGANYGYTF.

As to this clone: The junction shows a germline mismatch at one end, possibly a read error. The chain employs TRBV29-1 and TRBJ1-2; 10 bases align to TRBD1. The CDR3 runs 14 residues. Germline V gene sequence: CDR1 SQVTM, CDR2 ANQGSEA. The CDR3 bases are TGCAGCGCCCGGACAGGGGGGACTAACTATGTCTACACCTTC. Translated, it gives CSARTGGTNYVYTF. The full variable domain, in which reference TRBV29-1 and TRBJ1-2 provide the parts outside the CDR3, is SAVISQKPSRDICQRGTSLTIQCQVDSQVTMMFWYRQQPGQSLTLIATANQGSEATYESGFVIDKFPISRPNLTFSTLTVSNMSPEDSSIYLCSARTGGTNYVYTFGSGTRLTVV.

The CDR3 coding sequence is TGTGCCAGCAGCGGGGGGTACGAGCAGTACTTC. Protein: CASSGGYEQYF. V and J are TRBV11-1 and TRBJ2-7, with D perhaps TRBD2 (6 bases). Germline-derived CDR1 and CDR2 are SGHAT and FQDESV (reference sequence). Trimming took off 5 bases at V and 4 bases at J, with 6 bases between the two ends. The CDR3 loop spans 11 amino acids. Complete variable domain (other parts from reference TRBV11-1 and TRBJ2-7): EAEVAQSPRYKITEKSQAVAFWCDPISGHATLYWYRQILGQGPELLVQFQDESVVDDSQLPKDRFSAERLKGVDSTLKIQPAELGDSAMYLCASSGGYEQYFGPGTRLTVT.

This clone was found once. This CDR3 is CASSGDYPSYNEQFF. CDR3 bases: TGTGCCAGCAGCGGGGATTACCCTTCCTACAATGAGCAGTTCTTC. This chain uses TRBV9 with TRBJ2-1; no clear D. The CDR3 consists of 15 residues. CDR1 and CDR2 (germline): SGDLS, YYNGEE. V was trimmed by 3 bases and J by 1 base, leaving 11 bases between them.

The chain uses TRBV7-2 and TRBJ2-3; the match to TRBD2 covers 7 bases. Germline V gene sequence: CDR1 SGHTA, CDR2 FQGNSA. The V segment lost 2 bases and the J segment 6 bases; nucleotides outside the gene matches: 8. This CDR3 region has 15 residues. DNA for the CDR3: TGTGCCAGCAGCTTACGGACTAGTTTTCCGGATACGCAGTATTTT. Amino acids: CASSLRTSFPDTQYF.